Each of the 8 T cell receptor beta chains below was sequenced from the same sample in a study of blood T cells in healthy people across ages. Through a sample-barcoded 5' primer and a J-beta primer mix, a second PCR was run for roughly 7 to 11 cycles. TCRdb ran MiXCR on the 5' RACE reads and lists one entry per CDR3 protein. The sample includes about 760,000 distinct CDR3 sequences, 20% to 30% seen only once; the top ten take 9% to 9.5%. These records were also assigned to another study, of T cells of mothers and their children.

Sequenced: blood. The receptors derive from a boy younger than 18 in good health.

The chain employs TRBV29-1 and TRBJ1-2; D unclear. V dropped 2 bases and J dropped 4 bases, with 14 bases sitting between them. This CDR3 spans 14 amino acids. Germline lookup yields CDR1 SQVTM and CDR2 ANQGSEA. The CDR3 reads CSVERVTRGYGYTF. The CDR3 nucleotides read TGCAGCGTTGAAAGGGTCACTCGTGGCTATGGCTACACCTTC.

The chain employs TRBV12-3 or TRBV12-4 and TRBJ2-1; 8 bases align to TRBD1. There are 16 residues in the CDR3. V lost 6 bases and J lost 0; bases outside the gene matches: 7. CDR3 loop: CASRSQGATSYNEQFF. The CDR3 DNA reads TGTGCCAGCAGGTCGCAGGGGGCAACCTCCTACAATGAGCAGTTCTTC.

The gene calls are TRBV10-3 and TRBJ1-2; D is uncertain. V dropped 0 bases and J dropped 2 bases, with 13 bases sitting between them. Germline V CDR1 and CDR2: ENHRY, SYGVKD. This CDR3 region has 16 residues. CDR3 DNA: TGTGCCATCAGTGAGTCTCGGTCTGGCAGCAACTATGGCTACACCTTC. It encodes CAISESRSGSNYGYTF.

The chain carries TRBV5-1 and TRBJ2-6; TRBD2 is a possible D gene (6 bases). The CDR3 spans 16 residues. Germline V gives CDR1 SGHRS, CDR2 YFSETQ. Trimming left V 0 bases short and J 2 bases short, with 9 bases between. CDR3 DNA sequence: TGCGCCAGCAGCTTGGCCTCGGGGGCTGGGGCCAACGTCCTGACTTTC. As protein: CASSLASGAGANVLTF.

This sequence joins TRBV28 and TRBJ2-7; D not certain. The better agreement between TRBJ2-1 and the DNA end casts doubt on the J call. Germline V gives CDR1 MDHEN, CDR2 SYDVKM. CDR3 length: 12 amino acids. CDR3 nucleotide sequence: TGTGCCAGCAGAGTCGAATACAATGAGCAGTTCTTC. This sequence encodes CASRVEYNEQFF.

This clonotype came up a few times. The chain employs TRBV6-1 and TRBJ2-1; D unresolved. V was trimmed by 2 bases and J by 0 bases, leaving 11 bases between them. The germline V gene encodes CDR1 MNHNS and CDR2 SASEGT. The CDR3 contains 16 residues. Here the CDR3 reads CASSETPIYSYNEQFF. Written as DNA, the CDR3 is TGTGCCAGCAGTGAAACTCCCATTTACTCCTACAATGAGCAGTTCTTC.

This clonotype was found a few times. The V call is TRBV10-3, the J call TRBJ2-3; D might be TRBD2 (5 bases). In germline, CDR1 is ENHRY, CDR2 SYGVKD. Trimming left V 5 bases short and J 4 bases short, with 13 bases between. CDR3 size: 14 residues. The CDR3 spells CAISPGGVADTQYF. The CDR3, as DNA: TGTGCCATCAGTCCCGGAGGTGTGGCAGATACGCAGTATTTT.

V usage is TRBV7-2 and J usage is TRBJ2-7; possibly TRBD1 for D (6 bases). Germline CDR1 reads SGHTA; CDR2 reads FQGNSA. The V gene lost 3 bases and the J gene lost 1 base, with 10 bases spanning the gap. The CDR3 is 14 residues long. The CDR3, as DNA: TGTGCCAGCAGCTTCCGGACAGCGTCCTACGAGCAGTACTTC. Translating gives CASSFRTASYEQYF.